The 14 T cell receptor beta chains in this list originate from one sample, sequenced in a study of CD8+CD57+ T cells in acquired aplastic anemia. The template for TCR beta VDJ and CDR3 sequence profiling was genomic DNA. TCRdb fed the reads into MiXCR, producing one record per CDR3 protein. The table has around 190,000 distinct CDR3 sequences, around 63% seen once. The specimen sequenced was sorted CD4+, CD8+, or CD8+CD57+ T cells (not recorded which) from PBMCs. The receptors here all came from a human donor in good health.

The DNA of the CDR3 is TGTGCCAGCAGTAGGGACAGGGGGCCAGAGACCCAGTACTTC. Its translation is CASSRDRGPETQYF. V is TRBV2 and J is TRBJ2-5, with TRBD1 matching 12 bases. The J segment lost 4 bases and the V segment lost 5 bases, leaving 2 bases of the junction unmatched. Germline V gene lookup returns CDR1 SNHLY and CDR2 FYNNEI. This CDR3 has 14 residues.

The chain recombines TRBV12-3 or TRBV12-4 with TRBJ2-2; TRBD1 might be the D (6 bases). CDR3 length equals 14 residues. Between the trimmed V and J ends, which lost 5 bases and 5 bases, there was a span of 12 bases. CDR3 sequence reads: CASSRNRATGELFF. The CDR3, as DNA: TGTGCCAGCAGTCGGAACAGGGCTACCGGGGAGCTGTTTTTT.

The chain is built from TRBV20-1 and TRBJ1-6; TRBD1 aligns across 8 bases. In germline, CDR1 is DFQATT, CDR2 SNEGSKA (reference sequence). The ends lost 3 bases at V and 10 bases at J; junction bases unmatched: 5. The CDR3 totals 13 residues. The CDR3 protein is CSASQDRVSPLHF. The CDR3 DNA follows: TGCAGTGCTAGCCAGGACAGGGTCTCACCCCTCCACTTT.

This clonotype was seen repeatedly, ten times or more. The chain recombines TRBV5-8 with TRBJ2-7; 7 bases map to TRBD1. V gave up 0 bases and J gave up 3 bases; unmatched junction bases: 15. The germline gives CDR1 SGHTS, CDR2 YDEGEE. This CDR3 is 18 amino acids long. CDR3 bases: TGTGCCAGCAGCTTGGGGCCCTCCTTACAGGGGATCGGCTACGAGCAGTACTTC. Translated: CASSLGPSLQGIGYEQYF.

The genes are TRBV15 and TRBJ2-3; weak D call: TRBD1 (6 bases). Trimming left V 2 bases short and J 4 bases short, with 10 bases between. The V gene's germline CDR1 is LNHNV and CDR2 YYDKDF (reference sequence). The length of the CDR3 is 14 residues. Here the CDR3 DNA reads TGTGCCACCAGCAGACCACAGGGTCCAGATACGCAGTATTTT. Translated: CATSRPQGPDTQYF.

This chain uses TRBV7-7 with TRBJ2-5; D remains ambiguous. V lost 4 bases and J lost 2, with 14 bases in between. CDR3 length equals 15 residues. The germline V gene encodes CDR1 SSHAT and CDR2 FNYEAQ (reference sequence). This CDR3 reads CASSSSPTGQETQYF. For the CDR3, the DNA is TGTGCCAGCAGCTCCTCCCCTACCGGACAAGAGACCCAGTACTTC.

This clonotype came up a few times. The J gene is TRBJ2-5, the V gene TRBV6-5; TRBD1 aligns across 8 bases. V was clipped by 5 bases and J by 4 bases; unmatched bases: 12. Germline CDR1 MNHEY, CDR2 SVGAGI. The CDR3 contains 16 residues. The CDR3 DNA reads as TGTGCCAGCAGTAGGGAGACAGGGGCGATTGCAGAGACCCAGTACTTC. Translation: CASSRETGAIAETQYF.

This clonotype occurred once. The CDR3 spells CASSQGRGPYEQYF. CDR3 in DNA: TGCGCCAGCAGCCAAGGCAGGGGGCCCTACGAGCAGTACTTC. The genes are TRBV4-1 and TRBJ2-7; TRBD1 matches 8 bases. Germline V CDR1 and CDR2: MGHRA, YSYEKL. This CDR3 region has 14 residues. The junction had 1 base not matched to a gene; V was cut back by 1 base and J by 2 bases.

The chain couples TRBV6-1 to TRBJ1-1; 8 nucleotides agree with TRBD1. The germline CDR1 and CDR2 sequences are MNHNS and SASEGT. V shed 5 bases, J shed 3 bases, and the junction held 8 bases outside the gene matches. There are 15 residues in the CDR3. Here the CDR3 DNA reads TGTGCCAGCAGTTACTCGGGCAGGGGGCACACTGAAGCTTTCTTT. The encoded protein is CASSYSGRGHTEAFF.

V usage is TRBV20-1 and J usage is TRBJ1-2; 11 nucleotides line up with TRBD1. The J segment lost 5 bases and the V segment lost 0 bases, leaving 2 bases of the junction unmatched. Germline V gene data show CDR1 as DFQATT and CDR2 as SNEGSKA (reference sequence). CDR3 size: 14 residues. CDR3 sequence (DNA): TGCAGTGCTAGAGAGGGGACAGGGGGGTATGGCTACACCTTC. This translates into CSAREGTGGYGYTF.

Concerning this clonotype itself: The junction departs from germline at one end; a sequencing error may be responsible. V is TRBV10-1 and J is TRBJ1-2; TRBD1 matches 7 bases. This CDR3 has 13 amino acids. CDR1 and CDR2 (germline): WNHNN, SYGVQD (reference sequence). CDR3 bases: TGTGCCATCAGCTCGACAGGGAGGGGTGGCTACACCTTC. Translated, it gives CAISSTGRGGYTF.

This sequence joins TRBV2 and TRBJ2-2; D perhaps matches TRBD1 (5 bases). The length of the CDR3 is 14 residues. The germline gives CDR1 SNHLY, CDR2 FYNNEI. The ends were cut back, 6 bases at V and 6 bases at J, with 14 bases in the middle. The DNA for the CDR3 is TGTGCCAGCAGGATAGTCAGACAGTCCGGGGAGCTGTTTTTT. Translating gives CASRIVRQSGELFF.

The chain carries TRBV19 and TRBJ2-7; 10 nucleotides agree with TRBD1. The germline CDR1 and CDR2 sequences are LNHDA and SQIVND (reference sequence). V gave up 5 bases and J gave up 5 bases; unmatched junction bases: 12. The CDR3 contains 16 residues. The CDR3 DNA is TGTGCCAGTAGTCCGCCCCCGGGACAGGGGAGCGACGAGCAGTACTTC. This gives the protein CASSPPPGQGSDEQYF.

The V gene is TRBV5-1, the J gene TRBJ2-7; 8 bases agree with TRBD1. CDR1 is SGHRS and CDR2 is YFSETQ in the germline V gene. V dropped 4 bases and J dropped 6; count of bases not matched to a gene: 15. This CDR3 is 16 amino acids long. The chain's CDR3 is CASSPQPRTGNGEQYF. CDR3 in DNA: TGCGCCAGCAGCCCCCAACCTCGGACAGGGAATGGCGAGCAGTACTTC.